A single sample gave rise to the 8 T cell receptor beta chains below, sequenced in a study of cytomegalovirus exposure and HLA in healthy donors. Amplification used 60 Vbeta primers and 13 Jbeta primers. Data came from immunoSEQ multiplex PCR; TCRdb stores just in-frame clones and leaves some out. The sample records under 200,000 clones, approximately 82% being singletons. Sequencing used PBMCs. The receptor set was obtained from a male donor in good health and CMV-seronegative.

The CDR3 spells CASSLNLNTEAFF. As DNA, the CDR3 is TGCGCCAGCAGCTTGAACTTGAACACTGAAGCTTTCTTT. This chain joins TRBV5-1 and TRBJ1-1; the D is unclear. Germline values: CDR1 SGHRS, CDR2 YFSETQ. V lost 1 base and J 0 bases, leaving 4 bases between the germline ends. This CDR3 is built from 13 residues.

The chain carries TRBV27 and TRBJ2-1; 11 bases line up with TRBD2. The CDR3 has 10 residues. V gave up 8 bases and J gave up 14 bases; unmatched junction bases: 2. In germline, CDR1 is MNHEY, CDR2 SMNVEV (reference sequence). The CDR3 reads CASRGLAEFF. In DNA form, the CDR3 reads TGTGCCAGCCGGGGACTAGCGGAGTTCTTC.

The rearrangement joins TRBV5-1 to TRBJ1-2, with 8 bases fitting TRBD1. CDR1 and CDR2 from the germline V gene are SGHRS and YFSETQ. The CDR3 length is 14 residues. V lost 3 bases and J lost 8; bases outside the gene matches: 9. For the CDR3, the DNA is TGCGCCAGCAGCTCTTATGGGACAGGAGAAGGCTACACCTTC. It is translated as CASSSYGTGEGYTF.

The CDR3 coding sequence is TGTGCCAGCAGTGGAACAGGGACCCCCTACGAGCAGTACTTC. It is translated as CASSGTGTPYEQYF. The chain joins TRBV2 to TRBJ2-7, with a possible D match to TRBD1 (6 bases). This CDR3 comprises 14 residues. Trimming pared 4 bases from V and 2 bases from J, leaving 12 bases between. Germline V gene sequence: CDR1 SNHLY, CDR2 FYNNEI.

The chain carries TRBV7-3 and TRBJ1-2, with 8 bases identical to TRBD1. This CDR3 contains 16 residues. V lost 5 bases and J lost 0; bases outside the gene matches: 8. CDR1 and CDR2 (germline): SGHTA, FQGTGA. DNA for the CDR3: TGTGCCAGCAGCCTGGGACAGGAGGCTACTAACTATGGCTACACCTTC. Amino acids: CASSLGQEATNYGYTF.

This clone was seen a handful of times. The CDR3 reads CASSSVEAFF. Written as DNA, the CDR3 is TGTGCCAGTAGCTCGGTCGAAGCTTTCTTT. J is TRBJ1-1 and V is TRBV19; no definite D call. The ends were cut back, 6 bases at V and 8 bases at J, with 7 bases in the middle. Germline V gives CDR1 LNHDA, CDR2 SQIVND (reference sequence). This CDR3 is built from 10 residues. Using reference TRBV19 and TRBJ1-1 for the parts outside the CDR3, the full variable domain is DGGITQSPKYLFRKEGQNVTLSCEQNLNHDAMYWYRQDPGQGLRLIYYSQIVNDFQKGDIAEGYSVSREKKESFPLTVTSAQKNPTAFYLCASSSVEAFFGQGTRLTVV.

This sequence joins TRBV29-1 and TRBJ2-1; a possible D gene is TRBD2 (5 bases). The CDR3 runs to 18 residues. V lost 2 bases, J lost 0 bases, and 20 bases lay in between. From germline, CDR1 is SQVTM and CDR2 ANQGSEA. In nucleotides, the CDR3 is TGCAGCGTTGAATGGAGGAGTGGCGGGTATAGCTCCTACAATGAGCAGTTCTTC. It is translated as CSVEWRSGGYSSYNEQFF.

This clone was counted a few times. CDR3: CASSQDTSYEQYF. CDR3 in DNA: TGCGCCAGCAGCCAAGATACCAGCTACGAGCAGTACTTC. This chain links TRBV4-1 with TRBJ2-7; no reliable D call. This CDR3 contains 13 residues. Germline V CDR1 and CDR2: MGHRA, YSYEKL. Trimming took 0 bases from V and 3 from J, leaving 6 bases between them.